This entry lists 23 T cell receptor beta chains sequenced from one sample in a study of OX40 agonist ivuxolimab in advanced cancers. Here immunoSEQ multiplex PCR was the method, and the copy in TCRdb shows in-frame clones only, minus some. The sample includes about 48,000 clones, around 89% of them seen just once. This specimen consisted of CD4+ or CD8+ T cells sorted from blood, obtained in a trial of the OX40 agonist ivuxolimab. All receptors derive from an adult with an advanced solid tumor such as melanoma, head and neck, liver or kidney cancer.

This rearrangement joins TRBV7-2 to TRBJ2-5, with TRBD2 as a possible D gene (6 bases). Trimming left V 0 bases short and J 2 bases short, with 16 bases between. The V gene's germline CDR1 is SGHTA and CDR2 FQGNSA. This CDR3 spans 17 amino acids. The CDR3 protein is CASSLAGTGVGQETQYF. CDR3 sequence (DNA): TGTGCCAGCAGCTTAGCTGGGACGGGGGTCGGGCAAGAGACCCAGTACTTC.

CDR3 loop: CASRKGQVNEKLFF. CDR3 DNA: TGTGCCAGCCGAAAGGGACAGGTTAATGAAAAACTGTTTTTT. This chain joins TRBV28 and TRBJ1-4, with 8 bases identical to TRBD1. The trim removed 8 bases at V and 4 bases at J, leaving 6 bases unmatched. The CDR3 runs to 14 residues. CDR1 and CDR2 (germline): MDHEN, SYDVKM.

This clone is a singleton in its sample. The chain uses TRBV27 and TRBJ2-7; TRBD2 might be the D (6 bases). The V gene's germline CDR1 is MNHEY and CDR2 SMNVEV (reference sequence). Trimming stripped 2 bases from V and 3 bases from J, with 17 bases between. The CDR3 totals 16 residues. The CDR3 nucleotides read TGTGCCAGCAGTTTAAGGACAACCGGAGGGAGCTACGAGCAGTACTTC. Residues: CASSLRTTGGSYEQYF.

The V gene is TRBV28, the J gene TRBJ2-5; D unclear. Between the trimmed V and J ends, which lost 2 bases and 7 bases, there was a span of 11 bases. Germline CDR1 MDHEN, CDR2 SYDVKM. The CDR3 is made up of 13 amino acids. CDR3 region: CASSLMETWTQYF. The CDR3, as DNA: TGTGCCAGCAGTTTAATGGAGACTTGGACCCAGTACTTC.

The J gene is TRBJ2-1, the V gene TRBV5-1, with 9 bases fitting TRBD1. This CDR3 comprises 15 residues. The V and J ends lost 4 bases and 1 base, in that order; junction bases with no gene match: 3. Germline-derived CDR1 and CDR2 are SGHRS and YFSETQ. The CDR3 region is CASSRGQGSYNEQFF. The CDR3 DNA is TGCGCCAGCAGCCGAGGACAGGGGTCCTACAATGAGCAGTTCTTC.

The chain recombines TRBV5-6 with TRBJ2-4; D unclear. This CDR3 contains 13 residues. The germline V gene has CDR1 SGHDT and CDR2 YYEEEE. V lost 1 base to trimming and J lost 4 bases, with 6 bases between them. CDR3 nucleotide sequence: TGTGCCAGCAGCTTGCCACCTAAAAACATTCAGTACTTC. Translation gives CASSLPPKNIQYF.

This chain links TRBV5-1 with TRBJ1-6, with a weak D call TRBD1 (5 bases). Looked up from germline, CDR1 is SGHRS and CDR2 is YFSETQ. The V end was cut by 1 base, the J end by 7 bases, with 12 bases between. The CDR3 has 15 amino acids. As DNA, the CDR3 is TGCGCCAGCAGCTTGTACACAGGACTAAATTCACCCCTCCACTTT. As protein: CASSLYTGLNSPLHF.

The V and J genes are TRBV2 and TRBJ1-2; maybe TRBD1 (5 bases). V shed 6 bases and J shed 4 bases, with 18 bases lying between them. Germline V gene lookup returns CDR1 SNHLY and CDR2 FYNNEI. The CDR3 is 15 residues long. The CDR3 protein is CASSAIAGRGYGYTF. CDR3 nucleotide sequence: TGTGCCAGCAGCGCCATTGCGGGACGTGGCTATGGCTACACCTTC.

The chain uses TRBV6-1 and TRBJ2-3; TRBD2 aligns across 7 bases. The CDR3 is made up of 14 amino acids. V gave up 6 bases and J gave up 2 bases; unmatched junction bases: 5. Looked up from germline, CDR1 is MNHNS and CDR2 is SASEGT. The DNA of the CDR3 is TGTGCCAGCAGGAGAGCGGGGTACACAGATACGCAGTATTTT. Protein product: CASRRAGYTDTQYF.

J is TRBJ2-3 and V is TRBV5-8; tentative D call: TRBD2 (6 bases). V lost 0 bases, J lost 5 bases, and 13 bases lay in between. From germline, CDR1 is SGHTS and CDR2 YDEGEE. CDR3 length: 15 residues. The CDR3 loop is CASSLVGGAVDTQYF. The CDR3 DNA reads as TGTGCCAGCAGCTTGGTGGGCGGGGCCGTAGATACGCAGTATTTT.

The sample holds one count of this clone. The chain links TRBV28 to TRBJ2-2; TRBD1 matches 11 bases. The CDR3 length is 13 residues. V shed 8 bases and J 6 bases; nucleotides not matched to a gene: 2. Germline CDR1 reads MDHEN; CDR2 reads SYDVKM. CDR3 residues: CASGQGAPGELFF. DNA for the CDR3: TGTGCCAGCGGACAGGGGGCTCCCGGGGAGCTGTTTTTT.

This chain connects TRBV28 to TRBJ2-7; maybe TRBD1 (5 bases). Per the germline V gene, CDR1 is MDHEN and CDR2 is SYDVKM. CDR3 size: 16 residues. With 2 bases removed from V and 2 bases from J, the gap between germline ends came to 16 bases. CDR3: CASSLKGANLAYEQYF. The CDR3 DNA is TGTGCCAGCAGTTTAAAAGGGGCGAACCTAGCCTACGAGCAGTACTTC. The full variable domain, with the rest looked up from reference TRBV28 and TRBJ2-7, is DVKVTQSSRYLVKRTGEKVFLECVQDMDHENMFWYRQDPGLGLRLIYFSYDVKMKEKGDIPEGYSVSREKKERFSLILESASTNQTSMYLCASSLKGANLAYEQYFGPGTRLTVT.

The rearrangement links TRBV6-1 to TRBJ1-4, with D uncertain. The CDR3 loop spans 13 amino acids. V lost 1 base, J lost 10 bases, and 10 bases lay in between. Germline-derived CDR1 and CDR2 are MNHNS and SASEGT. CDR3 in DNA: TGTGCCAGCAGTGAAGAAAGGGAAGGAAAACTGTTTTTT. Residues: CASSEEREGKLFF.

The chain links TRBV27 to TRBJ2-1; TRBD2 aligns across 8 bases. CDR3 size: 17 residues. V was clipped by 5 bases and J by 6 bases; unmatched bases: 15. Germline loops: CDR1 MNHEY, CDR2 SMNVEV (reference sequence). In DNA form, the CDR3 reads TGTGCCAGCAGTCAGTTCTCCGGGACTAGTGGTATCAATGAGCAGTTCTTC. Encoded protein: CASSQFSGTSGINEQFF.

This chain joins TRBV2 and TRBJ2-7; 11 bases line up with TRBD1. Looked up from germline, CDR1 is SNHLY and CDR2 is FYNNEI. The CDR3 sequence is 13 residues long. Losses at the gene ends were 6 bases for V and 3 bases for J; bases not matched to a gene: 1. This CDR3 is CASRGQGDYEQYF. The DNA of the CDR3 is TGTGCCAGCAGGGGACAGGGGGACTACGAGCAGTACTTC. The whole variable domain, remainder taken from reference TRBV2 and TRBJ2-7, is EPEVTQTPSHQVTQMGQEVILRCVPISNHLYFYWYRQILGQKVEFLVSFYNNEISEKSEIFDDQFSVERPDGSNFTLKIRSTKLEDSAMYFCASRGQGDYEQYFGPGTRLTVT.

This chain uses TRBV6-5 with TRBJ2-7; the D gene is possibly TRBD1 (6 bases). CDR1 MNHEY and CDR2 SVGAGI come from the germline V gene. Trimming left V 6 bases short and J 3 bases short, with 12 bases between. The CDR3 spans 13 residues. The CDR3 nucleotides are TGTGCCAGCAGCCGAGGACAGAACTACGAGCAGTACTTC. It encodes CASSRGQNYEQYF.

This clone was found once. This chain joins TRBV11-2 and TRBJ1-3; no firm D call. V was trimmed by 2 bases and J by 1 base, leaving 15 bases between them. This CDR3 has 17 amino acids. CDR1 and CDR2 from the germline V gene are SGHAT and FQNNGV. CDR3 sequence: CASSLRARGFSGNTIYF. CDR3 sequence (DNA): TGTGCCAGCAGCTTAAGGGCCCGGGGATTTTCTGGAAACACCATATATTTT.

The CDR3, as DNA: TGTGCCACCAGCAGAGAACAGACCCAAGAGACCCAGTACTTC. Its translation is CATSREQTQETQYF. The chain links TRBV15 to TRBJ2-5; D ambiguous. Germline V gene data show CDR1 as LNHNV and CDR2 as YYDKDF (reference sequence). The CDR3 loop spans 14 amino acids. Trimming took off 0 bases at V and 1 base at J, with 6 bases between the two ends. Looking up the rest from reference TRBV15 and TRBJ2-5 gives the full variable domain: DAMVIQNPRYQVTQFGKPVTLSCSQTLNHNVMYWYQQKSSQAPKLLFHYYDKDFNNEADTPDNFQSRRPNTSFCFLDIRSPGLGDTAMYLCATSREQTQETQYFGPGTRLLVL.

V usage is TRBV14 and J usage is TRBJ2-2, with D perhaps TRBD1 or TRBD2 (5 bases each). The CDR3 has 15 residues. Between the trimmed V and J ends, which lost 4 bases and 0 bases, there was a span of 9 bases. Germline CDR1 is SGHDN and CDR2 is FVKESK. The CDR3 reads CASSPGRANTGELFF. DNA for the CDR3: TGTGCCAGCAGCCCGGGACGGGCGAACACCGGGGAGCTGTTTTTT.

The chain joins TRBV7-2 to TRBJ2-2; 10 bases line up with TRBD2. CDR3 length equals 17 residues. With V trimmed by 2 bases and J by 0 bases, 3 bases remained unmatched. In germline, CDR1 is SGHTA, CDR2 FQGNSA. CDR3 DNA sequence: TGTGCCAGCAGCTTATTTAGCGGGGGGTCGAACACCGGGGAGCTGTTTTTT. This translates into CASSLFSGGSNTGELFF.

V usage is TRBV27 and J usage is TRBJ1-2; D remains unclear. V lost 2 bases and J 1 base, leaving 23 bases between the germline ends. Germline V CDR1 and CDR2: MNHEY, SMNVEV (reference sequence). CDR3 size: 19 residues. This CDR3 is CASSLHSSQPNEINYGYTF. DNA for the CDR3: TGTGCCAGCAGTTTACATTCCTCACAGCCAAATGAGATTAACTATGGCTACACCTTC.

CDR3 sequence reads: CASSWDQTGELFF. The CDR3, as DNA: TGCGCCAGCAGCTGGGACCAAACCGGGGAGCTGTTTTTT. This chain uses TRBV5-1 with TRBJ2-2; D might be TRBD1 or TRBD2, each matching 5 bases. The length of the CDR3 is 13 residues. Trimming removed 3 bases at V and 5 bases at J, with 8 bases between. Germline values: CDR1 SGHRS, CDR2 YFSETQ.

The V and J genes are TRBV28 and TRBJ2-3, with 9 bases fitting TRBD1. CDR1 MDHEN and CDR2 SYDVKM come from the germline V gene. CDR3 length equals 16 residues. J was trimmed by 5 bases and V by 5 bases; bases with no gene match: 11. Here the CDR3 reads CASSGHRGRGGDTQYF. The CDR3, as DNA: TGTGCCAGCAGTGGTCACAGGGGGCGCGGGGGAGATACGCAGTATTTT.